This TCR beta chain was sequenced for a study of graft-versus-host responses after intestinal transplantation. The CDR3 has 15 amino acids. Per germline, CDR1 MNHEY and CDR2 SVGAGI. Between the trimmed V and J ends, which lost 0 bases and 1 base, there was a span of 7 bases. About this clone itself: The target antigen is unknown.

Some clones are missing from TCRdb's copy, which holds only in-frame ones; the method was immunoSEQ multiplex PCR. The sample yields some 140,000 clones, about nine tenths seen once. The chain employs TRBV6-5 and TRBJ1-5; the D is unclear. The starting material was unstimulated CD4+ T cells sorted from spleen or lymph node cells, obtained before intestinal transplant. This TCR derives from a human donor who received an intestinal transplant. CDR3 nucleotide sequence: TGTGCCAGCAGTTACTCCCTTACAAGCAATCAGCCCCAGCATTTT. It yields the protein CASSYSLTSNQPQHF.